This TCR beta chain emerged from a study of circulating CD8 cells and anti-PD-1 response in melanoma (dated by TCRdb to about 2020). The study in broad terms: Nivolumab was administered to patients intravenously at 3 mg/kg every 2 weeks. Of the roughly 13 patients in the melanoma cohort, seven received anti-PD-1 as first-line therapy and six had prior targeted therapy or immunotherapy. Responders were defined as patients showing complete or partial responses, and non-responders as patients showing stable or progressive disease (RECIST v1.1). The TCR repertoire analysis included some 11 melanoma patients, of whom 7 were non-responders and 4 were responders. PD-1 on on-treatment samples was detected using a biotinylated anti-human IgG4 antibody. What the work shows at the level of the full study, not this receptor alone: Because material was limited, most experiments were generally run without replicates. The published TCR repertoire comparisons used only baseline and M1 samples from a small cohort with few responders. Repertoires were found to be largely private between subsets, with under 7% of TRB clonotypes shared at M1, and the highest sharing was observed between DPOS and TIGIT. The cohort included both treatment-naive and previously treated patients, and the authors noted that this mix could influence results. The DNEG repertoire was the most diverse; PD-1 and DPOS showed similar, higher clonality, and TIGIT repertoires were the least diverse. Since no tumor material could be accessed, the researchers instead assessed tumor reactivity using peptide assays on expanded sorted subsets.

The sequencer was a NextSeq 500. The QIAseq Immune Repertoire RNA Library Kit, Human TCR Panel was used to prepare TCR libraries from approximately 15 ng of total RNA. Sequencing of the TCR libraries was done on an Illumina NextSeq with a Mid Output V2 kit and asymmetric 261x41 paired-end reads. Each TCR library was diluted to approximately 4 nM, pooled, denatured and loaded at roughly 0.99 pM. The authors' pipeline ran thus. TCR FASTQ files were processed in the QIAGEN GeneGlobe Data Analysis Center, and downstream analysis was performed in R 3.5.2. Clonality was computed as one minus Shannon entropy normalized by the log of the number of unique productive sequences. Fisher exact tests at 5% FDR, run separately within each subset, picked out TRA or TRB clonotypes whose abundance differed between baseline and M1. Clonotypes with differential abundance were put into four groups: emerging, expanding, contracting or non-expanding/contracting. Morisita's overlap index was used to measure repertoire overlap between patients. The public reads were run again by TCRdb, first through fastp at Q25 and then through MiXCR, and only productive beta chains were kept. CDR3 protein sequences are deduplicated, and each keeps its most common genes and DNA. TCRdb's processing, not the authors', yielded these V and J calls. This sample holds hundreds of distinct CDR3 sequences; 7.5% to 9.5% were observed only once. Around a third of the sample rests with the top ten.

The CDR3 measures 14 amino acids from cysteine to phenylalanine. Only CDR3 DNA remains: 42 bases, in frame from the first base. Relative to germline, V is 4 bases shorter and J is 0 bases shorter, with 7 bases between their ends. CDR1 and CDR2 were assigned from the germline V gene as SNHLY and FYNNEI. A BD FACSAria II cell sorter was used to sort four subsets, defined by PD-1 and/or TIGIT, from live CD3+CD8+TCRalphabeta+ cells. To characterize relevance to anti-PD-1 therapy response, circulating CD8 T cells were sorted into four subsets based on PD-1 and TIGIT expression. For each sorted CD8 T-cell subset, both the TCR alpha and TCR beta chains were sequenced. Peripheral blood was collected at three points: before the first anti-PD-1 injection, after two injections and after four injections. Ficoll gradient centrifugation was used to isolate PBMCs immediately. Until use, PBMCs were cryopreserved in liquid nitrogen in RPMI containing around 20% FCS and roughly 9.7% DMSO. Thawed PBMCs were stained with a viability dye and antibodies against CD3, CD8alpha, TCRalphabeta, PD-1 and TIGIT. Total RNA was extracted with the RNeasy Kit, and a RIN above 7 was reached by every sample.

This clonotype is identified as medium-sized (0.01 to 0.1%). No cognate antigen has been identified for it. Base qualities are not recorded, but no much larger clone differs from it by a single base. Sequences were derived from CD8+ T cells from PBMCs, sampled at baseline or after one month of anti-PD-1 therapy (not recorded which). The sequence joins TRBV2 to TRBJ2-1, with TRBD1 perhaps the D gene, on 5 matching bases. This sequence originates from a human donor with melanoma. The CDR3 here reads CASSVDSSYNEQFF. The DNA is as follows: TGTGCCAGCAGTGTCGACAGCTCCTACAATGAGCAGTTCTTC.